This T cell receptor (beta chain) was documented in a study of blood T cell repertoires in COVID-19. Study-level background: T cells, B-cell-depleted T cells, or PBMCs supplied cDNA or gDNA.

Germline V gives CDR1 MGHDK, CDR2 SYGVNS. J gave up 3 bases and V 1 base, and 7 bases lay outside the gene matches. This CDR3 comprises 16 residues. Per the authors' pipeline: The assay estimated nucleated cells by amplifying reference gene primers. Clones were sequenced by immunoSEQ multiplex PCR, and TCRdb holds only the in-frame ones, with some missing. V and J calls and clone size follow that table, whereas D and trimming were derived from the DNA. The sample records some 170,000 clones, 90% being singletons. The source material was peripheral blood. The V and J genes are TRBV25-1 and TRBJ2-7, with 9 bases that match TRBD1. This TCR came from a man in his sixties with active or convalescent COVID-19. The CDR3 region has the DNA TGTGCCAGCAGTGAATGGGGGCGGGGACAGGGCTACGAGCAGTACTTC. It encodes CASSEWGRGQGYEQYF.